This T cell receptor (beta chain) came from a study of shared clonotypes between healthy human individuals. In the study overall: Sampling drew on donors who were a couple of women and three men aged 18 to 49.

The V and J ends lost 0 bases and 0 bases, in that order; junction bases with no gene match: 4. Germline CDR1 and CDR2: SGDLS and YYNGEE. The CDR3 contains 17 residues. Data came from immunoSEQ multiplex PCR; TCRdb stores just in-frame clones and leaves some out. The sample lists over a million clones, approximately 98.5% occurring once. This clonotype originated in a man in his thirties or forties in good health. Sequences were obtained from naive CD4+ T cells sorted from blood. Subset reported: CD45RA+ positively selected. The V and J genes are TRBV9 and TRBJ2-7, with 12 bases matching TRBD2. CDR3 residues: CASSVGLAGGGSYEQYF. The CDR3 coding sequence is TGTGCCAGCAGCGTAGGTCTAGCGGGAGGGGGCTCCTACGAGCAGTACTTC.